This TCR beta chain stems from a study of blood T cell repertoires in COVID-19. Original analysis: For nucleated cells, counts were estimated from reference gene primer amplification. Measured with immunoSEQ multiplex PCR; TCRdb has only the in-frame clones, and not every one. V and J calls and clone size come straight from that table; D and trimming were deduced from the DNA. The profile shows under 350,000 clones, approximately 92% of them singletons. The sample taken for sequencing was peripheral blood. The receptor was derived from a woman under 40 with COVID-19, enrolled during active disease.

CDR3 nucleotides: TGTGCCAGCAGCTTAAGGACAGGGAACCAAGAGACCCAGTACTTC. This gives the protein CASSLRTGNQETQYF. The rearrangement links TRBV7-6 to TRBJ2-5, with 8 nucleotides matching TRBD1. Germline V gene data show CDR1 as SGHVS and CDR2 as FNYEAQ. The CDR3 loop spans 15 amino acids. The V gene end was trimmed by 2 bases and the J gene end by 0 bases; junction bases not matched to a gene: 2.